Below, 19 T cell receptor beta chains from the same sample are listed, as sequenced in a study of T-cell reconstitution after alpha-beta-depleted transplantation in children. Unique molecular identifiers tagged the TCRbeta library. Via MiXCR, TCRdb re-called the PCR reads, giving one row per CDR3 protein. The profile shows just under 350,000 distinct CDR3 sequences, around 15% of them singletons. Sequencing used PBMCs, mostly from graft donor cells, obtained 360 days after TCRalphabeta/CD19-depleted stem cell transplant. These receptors came from a male patient aged 2-9 years who had a stem cell transplant for acute lymphoblastic leukemia, so the T cells may come from the graft donor.

The gene calls are TRBV10-3 and TRBJ2-7; the match to TRBD2 covers 7 bases. The CDR3 loop spans 14 amino acids. V dropped 10 bases and J dropped 0; count of bases not matched to a gene: 9. Per the germline V gene, CDR1 is ENHRY and CDR2 is SYGVKD. The CDR3 loop is CATRATSNSYEQYF. CDR3 nucleotide sequence: TGTGCCACCCGCGCGACTAGCAACTCCTACGAGCAGTACTTC.

This clonotype was observed a handful of times. The chain recombines TRBV6-1 with TRBJ2-2; D might be TRBD1 (6 bases). The CDR3 has 14 amino acids. V was clipped by 7 bases and J by 1 base, with 10 bases between them. Germline V gene data show CDR1 as MNHNS and CDR2 as SASEGT. This CDR3 reads CASTKGGNTGELFF. As DNA, the CDR3 is TGTGCCAGCACCAAAGGGGGGAACACCGGGGAGCTGTTTTTT.

The sample holds a few counts of this clonotype. The CDR3 DNA reads TGTGCCAGCAGCCAAGAAAGGTCGCGGGAGCGTGCTGGGGCCAACGTCCTGACTTTC. It specifies CASSQERSRERAGANVLTF. The V call is TRBV4-2, the J call TRBJ2-6; 7 positions agree with TRBD2. The germline CDR1 and CDR2 sequences are LGHNA and YNFKEQ. The CDR3 is 19 amino acids. The J segment lost 2 bases and the V segment lost 0 bases, leaving 10 bases of the junction unmatched.

The chain recombines TRBV9 with TRBJ2-1, with TRBD2 matching 10 bases. Germline CDR1 SGDLS, CDR2 YYNGEE. With 0 bases clipped from V and 7 bases from J, the junction kept 19 bases outside the gene matches. The CDR3 extends over 20 amino acids. CDR3 nucleotide sequence: TGTGCCAGCAGCGTAGAGGGACGGGGGACGACTAGCGGGTTTGCAAATGAGCAGTTCTTC. Encoded protein: CASSVEGRGTTSGFANEQFF.

This clonotype has only a few counts. This sequence joins TRBV6-2 or TRBV6-3 and TRBJ2-2; D is undetermined. CDR3 size: 14 residues. The ends were cut back, 3 bases at V and 1 base at J, with 6 bases in the middle. Germline lookup yields CDR1 MNHEY and CDR2 SVGEGT. CDR3 nucleotides: TGTGCCAGCAGTTATTCTCAGAACACCGGGGAGCTGTTTTTT. Translating gives CASSYSQNTGELFF.

The chain couples TRBV24-1 to TRBJ2-3; 13 positions match TRBD2. In germline, CDR1 is KGHDR, CDR2 SFDVKD. After removal of 4 bases from V and 5 bases from J, the junction contained 5 bases not matched to a gene. The CDR3 is made up of 16 amino acids. The CDR3 region is CATSEPGLAGEDTQYF. The CDR3 DNA follows: TGTGCCACCAGTGAGCCCGGACTAGCGGGAGAAGATACGCAGTATTTT.

This clonotype was observed a few times. The genes are TRBV4-1 and TRBJ2-7; D perhaps matches TRBD1 (6 bases). The V and J ends lost 5 bases and 0 bases respectively, with 20 bases between them. The length of the CDR3 is 17 residues. Looked up from germline, CDR1 is MGHRA and CDR2 is YSYEKL. In DNA form, the CDR3 reads TGCGCCAGCAGCTTTGGAACCGGGACACCAGTCTCCTACGAGCAGTACTTC. This encodes CASSFGTGTPVSYEQYF.

The chain couples TRBV7-3 to TRBJ2-5; D possibly corresponds to TRBD1 (5 bases). V was trimmed by 0 bases and J by 4 bases, leaving 15 bases between them. Germline V gene sequence: CDR1 SGHTA, CDR2 FQGTGA. The CDR3 sequence is 16 residues long. The CDR3 DNA follows: TGTGCCAGCAGCTTAACGTTGATAGGGGCCCTAGAGACCCAGTACTTC. Its translation: CASSLTLIGALETQYF.

Notes on this clonotype: This clone may be a read error of a much larger clone one base away. The genes are TRBV20-1 and TRBJ2-2; 9 bases are a match to TRBD2. Unmatched junction bases numbered 17, after V lost 1 base and J lost 2 bases. Germline V gene lookup returns CDR1 DFQATT and CDR2 SNEGSKA (reference sequence). This CDR3 has 20 amino acids. Here the CDR3 reads CSARGWREGLQAINTGELFF. The CDR3 coding sequence is TGCAGTGCTAGAGGGTGGCGGGAGGGCCTCCAGGCGATAAACACCGGGGAGCTGTTTTTT.

The chain carries TRBV6-4 and TRBJ2-1, with 7 bases that match TRBD2. Trimming at V came to 3 bases and at J to 8 bases, leaving 7 bases not matched to a gene. The CDR3 is 14 residues long. Per the germline V gene, CDR1 is MRHNA and CDR2 is SNTAGT. The CDR3 here is CASSEFAGAYEQFF. In nucleotides, the CDR3 is TGTGCCAGCAGTGAGTTCGCGGGAGCGTATGAGCAGTTCTTC.

In its sample, this clonotype was seen many times. J is TRBJ2-3 and V is TRBV4-2; 9 nucleotides agree with TRBD1. The CDR3 is 15 amino acids. The junction had 6 bases not matched to a gene; V was cut back by 3 bases and J by 5 bases. The germline CDR1 and CDR2 sequences are LGHNA and YNFKEQ. CDR3 amino acids: CASSQGGQGRDTQYF. CDR3 sequence (DNA): TGTGCCAGCAGCCAGGGGGGACAGGGAAGAGATACGCAGTATTTT.

This clonotype was detected ten times or more. The chain uses TRBV18 and TRBJ2-4; 14 bases agree with TRBD2. The ends lost 4 bases at V and 9 bases at J; junction bases unmatched: 2. Germline CDR1 reads KGHSH; CDR2 reads LQKENI. This CDR3 has 14 amino acids. DNA for the CDR3: TGTGCCAGCTCACGAGGGACTAGCGGGGGCATTCAGTACTTC. Residues: CASSRGTSGGIQYF.

With respect to this clonotype: A much bigger clone sits one base away, suggesting this may be a read error. The chain recombines TRBV3-1 with TRBJ2-5; 12 bases align to TRBD2. CDR3 size: 18 residues. The germline gives CDR1 LGHDT, CDR2 YNNKEL (reference sequence). CDR3 DNA sequence: TGTACCAGCAGTTTGTCCCTAGCGGGAGGGCCACCTCGCGAGACCCAGTACTTC. Its protein is CTSSLSLAGGPPRETQYF.

This clonotype has more than one count but fewer than ten. The chain is built from TRBV5-1 and TRBJ2-3; D remains ambiguous. Trimming left V 4 bases short and J 5 bases short, with 11 bases between. CDR3 length: 13 amino acids. Germline V lookup: CDR1 SGHRS, CDR2 YFSETQ. Here the CDR3 reads CASSPERLDTQYF. The CDR3 DNA is TGCGCCAGCAGCCCCGAACGTTTAGATACGCAGTATTTT.

A few counts support this clonotype. The J gene is TRBJ2-3, the V gene TRBV5-1, with TRBD1 matching 7 bases. The ends lost 6 bases at V and 0 bases at J; junction bases unmatched: 7. The CDR3 has 15 residues. CDR1 and CDR2 from the germline V gene are SGHRS and YFSETQ. The CDR3 region is CASILGQSSTDTQYF. CDR3 DNA: TGCGCCAGCATTCTGGGACAGTCTAGCACAGATACGCAGTATTTT.

The chain recombines TRBV6-2 or TRBV6-3 with TRBJ2-7; the D is unclear. V lost 0 bases, J lost 2 bases, and 14 bases lay in between. Germline V CDR1 and CDR2: MNHEY, SVGEGT. The CDR3 is made up of 16 amino acids. The CDR3, as DNA: TGTGCCAGCAGTTACTCCTCGGGCCCGGGCGCCTACGAGCAGTACTTC. It codes for CASSYSSGPGAYEQYF.

The rearrangement uses TRBV4-1 and TRBJ2-5; a weak D match, TRBD2 (6 bases). V lost 1 base and J lost 5, with 17 bases in between. CDR3 length equals 16 residues. Germline V gene sequence: CDR1 MGHRA, CDR2 YSYEKL. CDR3: CASSQGALMGRETQYF. CDR3 DNA: TGCGCCAGCAGCCAAGGGGCGTTAATGGGGAGGGAGACCCAGTACTTC.

This clonotype was observed a few times. One junction end does not reproduce the germline sequence, and a read error may be involved. The rearrangement joins TRBV7-7 to TRBJ2-1; 8 bases align to TRBD2. Germline CDR1 and CDR2: SSHAT and FNYEAQ (reference sequence). The CDR3 is 16 residues long. CDR3: CASSLVGGSGIGEQFF. The CDR3 DNA follows: TGTGCTAGCAGCTTAGTAGGTGGTAGCGGGATCGGTGAGCAGTTCTTC.

The chain's CDR3 is CASSPAAPSAYNEQFF. The CDR3 nucleotides are TGCGCCAGCAGCCCCGCGGCCCCATCGGCCTACAATGAGCAGTTCTTC. V gene TRBV4-1 combines with J gene TRBJ2-1; D remains unclear. Per germline, CDR1 MGHRA and CDR2 YSYEKL. The CDR3 runs 16 residues. The V gene lost 4 bases and the J gene lost 2 bases, with 15 bases spanning the gap.